The 23 T cell receptor beta chains below come from one sample, sequenced in a study of cytomegalovirus exposure and HLA in healthy donors. The PCR contained 60 Vbeta and 13 Jbeta primers. Sequencing used immunoSEQ multiplex PCR; TCRdb keeps in-frame clones, though not all of them. The sample lists tens of thousands of clones, 65% to 85% occurring once. Sequencing was done on a sample of PBMCs. Receptors originate from a man aged 45 to 65 in good health and CMV-seronegative.

V gene TRBV28 combines with J gene TRBJ2-7; 11 nucleotides match TRBD2. J lost 3 bases, V lost 6 bases, and 7 bases had no gene match. The germline V gene encodes CDR1 MDHEN and CDR2 SYDVKM. CDR3 size: 15 residues. CDR3 DNA: TGTGCCAGCAGCGTGGGACTAGCGGCCTTCTACGAGCAGTACTTC. Its protein product is CASSVGLAAFYEQYF.

The rearrangement links TRBV5-1 to TRBJ2-7; D not resolved. The germline V gene has CDR1 SGHRS and CDR2 YFSETQ. The CDR3 is 15 amino acids. V shed 1 base and J shed 2 bases, with 13 bases lying between them. The CDR3 DNA reads as TGCGCCAGCAGCTTGTGGGCCAGTAAGGCCTACGAGCAGTACTTC. Protein: CASSLWASKAYEQYF.

This chain uses TRBV5-1 with TRBJ2-3, with 8 nucleotides matching TRBD2. CDR1 is SGHRS and CDR2 is YFSETQ in the germline V gene. CDR3 length equals 15 residues. With 9 bases clipped from V and 1 base from J, the junction kept 10 bases outside the gene matches. CDR3 region: CATHSGVGGTDTQYF. The CDR3 DNA reads as TGCGCCACCCATAGCGGGGTTGGGGGCACAGATACGCAGTATTTT.

The chain recombines TRBV27 with TRBJ2-7, with 8 bases matching TRBD1. The CDR3 covers 14 residues. Germline V lookup: CDR1 MNHEY, CDR2 SMNVEV (reference sequence). Losses at the gene ends were 6 bases for V and 3 bases for J; bases not matched to a gene: 7. DNA for the CDR3: TGTGCCAGCAGGGGTCAGGGGGCAATCTACGAGCAGTACTTC. Translated: CASRGQGAIYEQYF.

This sequence joins TRBV11-1 and TRBJ2-3; 9 bases fit TRBD1. The germline V gene has CDR1 SGHAT and CDR2 FQDESV (reference sequence). V shed 5 bases, J shed 5 bases, and the junction held 8 bases outside the gene matches. CDR3 length equals 15 residues. The CDR3, as DNA: TGTGCCAGCAGCCGGGACAGGGATCCCCGAGATACGCAGTATTTT. Translation: CASSRDRDPRDTQYF.

This clone was seen a handful of times. The V gene is TRBV7-3, the J gene TRBJ1-2; D uncertain. The CDR3 is 14 residues long. CDR1 and CDR2 (germline): SGHTA, FQGTGA. V was pared by 1 base and J by 3 bases, with 9 bases between. The CDR3 DNA reads as TGTGCCAGCAGCTTAAGCCAGGCCGACTATGGCTACACCTTC. This translates into CASSLSQADYGYTF.

The chain links TRBV9 to TRBJ1-4; 7 positions match TRBD1. This CDR3 region has 15 residues. Germline V gives CDR1 SGDLS, CDR2 YYNGEE. V lost 0 bases and J lost 3; bases outside the gene matches: 2. The CDR3 loop reads CASSVAGTANEKLFF. CDR3 DNA: TGTGCCAGCAGCGTAGCCGGGACAGCTAATGAAAAACTGTTTTTT.

This clone has a handful of counts. The chain employs TRBV7-6 and TRBJ2-2; 7 bases line up with TRBD2. This CDR3 contains 15 residues. Germline V gene sequence: CDR1 SGHVS, CDR2 FNYEAQ. J gave up 7 bases and V 0 bases, and 5 bases lay outside the gene matches. CDR3 nucleotides: TGTGCCAGCAGCTTAGCGGCTAGCGGAGTCGGGGAGCTGTTTTTT. Translation: CASSLAASGVGELFF.

This clone appeared a few times. This chain connects TRBV28 to TRBJ1-2, with D uncertain. The CDR3 is 14 amino acids. Looked up from germline, CDR1 is MDHEN and CDR2 is SYDVKM. Trimming took 1 base from V and 4 from J, leaving 10 bases between them. CDR3 coding DNA: TGTGCCAGCAGTTTATATTCAGATCTCTATGGCTACACCTTC. Its protein is CASSLYSDLYGYTF.

The genes are TRBV15 and TRBJ1-2, with a tentative D call TRBD1 (6 bases). This CDR3 spans 15 amino acids. From germline, CDR1 is LNHNV and CDR2 YYDKDF (reference sequence). The V end lost 5 bases, the J end lost 1 base, and 14 bases lay between the germline ends. The CDR3 bases are TGTGCCACCAGCTCGGCCGTACAGGGTAACTATGGCTACACCTTC. It codes for CATSSAVQGNYGYTF.

A single count supports this clone. This sample includes further DNA sequences coding for the same CDR3. The chain uses TRBV30 and TRBJ2-7, with unresolved D. Deletions cut 2 bases from V and 0 bases from J, with 5 bases between. The length of the CDR3 is 12 residues. The germline CDR1 and CDR2 sequences are GTSNPN and SVGIG (reference sequence). The CDR3 region is CAWSYISYEQYF. In DNA, the CDR3 is TGTGCCTGGAGTTACATCTCCTACGAGCAGTACTTC.

The V and J genes are TRBV29-1 and TRBJ2-3, with D possibly matching TRBD1 (5 bases). The CDR3 consists of 15 residues. Germline CDR1 and CDR2: SQVTM and ANQGSEA. V was shortened by 2 bases and J by 5 bases, with 17 bases between the two germline ends. CDR3 DNA: TGCAGCGTTGAACCCGACGGACATCGAAGAGATACGCAGTATTTT. Its protein product is CSVEPDGHRRDTQYF.

V is TRBV6-5 and J is TRBJ1-5; a possible D gene is TRBD1 (5 bases). The germline V gene has CDR1 MNHEY and CDR2 SVGAGI. The germline V and J ends were trimmed by 7 bases and 4 bases, with 11 bases remaining between them. The CDR3 extends over 13 amino acids. CDR3 in amino acids: CASTTDRNQPQHF. The CDR3 DNA sequence: TGTGCCAGCACCACCGACAGAAATCAGCCCCAGCATTTT.

This clone appeared a few times. The J gene is TRBJ2-7, the V gene TRBV10-3; a weak D match, TRBD1 (5 bases). This CDR3 has 12 residues. Germline-derived CDR1 and CDR2 are ENHRY and SYGVKD. The V gene lost 2 bases and the J gene lost 4 bases, with 6 bases spanning the gap. The CDR3 sequence is CAISEGQYEQYF. The CDR3 nucleotides read TGTGCCATCAGTGAGGGACAATACGAGCAGTACTTC.

The J gene is TRBJ2-2, the V gene TRBV9, with TRBD1 matching over 7 bases. This CDR3 region has 15 residues. The J segment lost 6 bases and the V segment lost 4 bases, leaving 9 bases of the junction unmatched. Germline V gene lookup returns CDR1 SGDLS and CDR2 YYNGEE. The CDR3 protein is CASSLEGARSGELFF. The CDR3 DNA reads as TGTGCCAGCAGCCTTGAGGGGGCGCGTTCCGGGGAGCTGTTTTTT.

The V and J genes are TRBV6-1 and TRBJ1-1, with TRBD1 matching over 7 bases. Germline trimming cut 6 bases from V and 4 bases from J; bases unmatched to any gene: 5. Germline V gene lookup returns CDR1 MNHNS and CDR2 SASEGT. The CDR3 runs to 13 residues. The DNA of the CDR3 is TGTGCCAGCAGGACGACAGGGCCCACTGAAGCTTTCTTT. It codes for CASRTTGPTEAFF.

This chain links TRBV6-1 with TRBJ1-2; no definite D call. The V end was cut by 7 bases, the J end by 2 bases, with 11 bases between. CDR1 is MNHNS and CDR2 is SASEGT in the germline V gene. The CDR3 extends over 13 amino acids. CDR3 nucleotides: TGTGCCAGCATGAGGGATTGGAACTATGGCTACACCTTC. Its translation: CASMRDWNYGYTF.

V and J are TRBV29-1 and TRBJ2-4, with D tentatively TRBD2 (5 bases). Trimming took 6 bases from V and 6 from J, leaving 21 bases between them. This CDR3 is 15 amino acids long. The germline gives CDR1 SQVTM, CDR2 ANQGSEA. The CDR3 coding sequence is TGCAGCGTGACACCCGCACGGGATTCCTCAAACATTCAGTACTTC. Translating it yields CSVTPARDSSNIQYF. Looking up the rest from reference TRBV29-1 and TRBJ2-4 gives the full variable domain: SAVISQKPSRDICQRGTSLTIQCQVDSQVTMMFWYRQQPGQSLTLIATANQGSEATYESGFVIDKFPISRPNLTFSTLTVSNMSPEDSSIYLCSVTPARDSSNIQYFGAGTRLSVL.

In its sample, this clone was seen a few times. The V gene is TRBV28, the J gene TRBJ1-1; D uncertain. From germline, CDR1 is MDHEN and CDR2 SYDVKM. V lost 8 bases to trimming and J lost 4 bases, with 8 bases between them. This CDR3 comprises 11 residues. The CDR3 is CASRTFTEAFF. In DNA form, the CDR3 reads TGTGCCAGCCGGACTTTCACTGAAGCTTTCTTT.

The chain carries TRBV10-3 and TRBJ1-1; TRBD1 agrees at 10 bases. Trimming removed 6 bases from V and 4 bases from J; junction bases left unmatched: 8. Per the germline V gene, CDR1 is ENHRY and CDR2 is SYGVKD. CDR3 length equals 15 residues. The chain's CDR3 is CAIREGTGDPTEAFF. CDR3 nucleotide sequence: TGTGCCATCAGGGAAGGGACAGGGGACCCCACTGAAGCTTTCTTT.

This clone was observed a single time. The J gene is TRBJ1-5, the V gene TRBV7-2; the D is unclear. Looked up from germline, CDR1 is SGHTA and CDR2 is FQGNSA. The CDR3 has 14 amino acids. V dropped 0 bases and J dropped 6 bases, with 9 bases sitting between them. As DNA, the CDR3 is TGTGCCAGCAGCTTAGCCCTACCCGGTCAGCCCCAGCATTTT. Protein: CASSLALPGQPQHF.

The CDR3 DNA reads TGTGCTAGTGGTTTGCCGAGCGGAACGAACACCGGGGAGCTGTTTTTT. It specifies CASGLPSGTNTGELFF. The chain is built from TRBV12-5 and TRBJ2-2; D perhaps matches TRBD2 (5 bases). With 2 bases removed from V and 0 bases from J, the gap between germline ends came to 10 bases. The CDR3 loop spans 16 amino acids. The germline CDR1 and CDR2 sequences are LGHNT and FRNRAP.

The rearrangement joins TRBV4-2 to TRBJ2-3; 10 positions match TRBD1. Germline lookup yields CDR1 LGHNA and CDR2 YNFKEQ. J lost 3 bases, V lost 3 bases, and 6 bases had no gene match. CDR3 size: 16 residues. The CDR3 loop reads CASSHRLGQGTDTQYF. The CDR3 DNA reads as TGTGCCAGCAGCCACAGACTGGGACAGGGGACAGATACGCAGTATTTT.